Each of the 28 T cell receptor beta chains below was sequenced from the same sample in a study of blood T cell repertoires in COVID-19. Produced via immunoSEQ multiplex PCR; TCRdb's table is partial and in-frame only. The top ten clones hold 9.9% of a sample with about 97,000 clones, 80% to 90% of them seen once. The specimen sequenced was peripheral blood. These receptor sequences come from a middle-aged man with active or convalescent COVID-19.

The chain joins TRBV7-3 to TRBJ1-2; D possibly corresponds to TRBD1 (6 bases). The CDR3 is made up of 17 amino acids. The germline V and J ends were trimmed by 0 bases and 5 bases, with 19 bases remaining between them. Germline CDR1 reads SGHTA; CDR2 reads FQGTGA. The CDR3, as DNA: TGTGCCAGCAGCTTAACGGGCCGGGGGGCCCTAACTTATGGCTACACCTTC. Protein product: CASSLTGRGALTYGYTF.

The rearrangement uses TRBV2 and TRBJ1-1; D unclear. This CDR3 is built from 14 residues. V lost 7 bases to trimming and J lost 0 bases, with 12 bases between them. CDR1 SNHLY and CDR2 FYNNEI come from the germline V gene. The CDR3 reads CASTDWLLNTEAFF. CDR3 DNA: TGTGCCAGCACTGACTGGCTCCTGAACACTGAAGCTTTCTTT.

This clone was recorded a few times. This specimen includes other DNA sequences encoding the same CDR3. The chain carries TRBV18 and TRBJ2-7; D not resolved. V lost 2 bases and J 3 bases, leaving 5 bases between the germline ends. The CDR3 totals 12 residues. Per germline, CDR1 KGHSH and CDR2 LQKENI. Here the CDR3 reads CASSPGGYEQYF. The CDR3 DNA sequence: TGTGCCAGCTCACCAGGCGGCTACGAGCAGTACTTC.

This chain connects TRBV9 to TRBJ1-1; perhaps TRBD1 as D (5 bases). Per germline, CDR1 SGDLS and CDR2 YYNGEE. The CDR3 contains 12 residues. Trimming cost V 3 bases and J 4 bases, with 7 bases left between them. The CDR3 DNA follows: TGTGCCAGCAGCGGACAGTTCACTGAAGCTTTCTTT. As protein: CASSGQFTEAFF.

CDR3 DNA: TGTGCCAGCAGCCCGGTGGGGCAGAGCACAGATACGCAGTATTTT. Amino acids: CASSPVGQSTDTQYF. V and J are TRBV6-5 and TRBJ2-3; tentative D call: TRBD1 (5 bases). Germline CDR1 is MNHEY and CDR2 is SVGAGI. Trimming removed 6 bases from V and 0 bases from J, with 13 bases in between. The CDR3 is 15 amino acids.

This clone was recorded a few times. The chain is built from TRBV10-3 and TRBJ2-3, with D maybe TRBD1 (6 bases). The CDR3 is 16 amino acids. Trimming cost V 3 bases and J 6 bases, with 19 bases left between them. CDR1 and CDR2 (germline): ENHRY, SYGVKD. Here the CDR3 reads CAISDVSEQGSDTQYF. CDR3 DNA sequence: TGTGCCATCAGTGATGTTTCGGAACAGGGATCGGATACGCAGTATTTT.

The V and J genes are TRBV24-1 and TRBJ2-3; D is perhaps TRBD2 (6 bases). Germline V gene sequence: CDR1 KGHDR, CDR2 SFDVKD. The CDR3 length is 15 residues. Trimming cost V 3 bases and J 3 bases, with 12 bases left between them. This CDR3 reads CATSDRFGGTDTQYF. The CDR3 bases are TGTGCCACCAGTGATAGATTCGGGGGAACAGATACGCAGTATTTT.

This clone has only one observation. This chain uses TRBV21-1 with TRBJ1-1; TRBD1 was called by the table and not checked on the DNA. TRBV21-1 is flagged as a pseudogene. The CDR3 loop spans 13 amino acids. CDR3 amino acids: CASSKGQGGQAFF. CDR3 coding DNA: TGTGCCAGCAGCAAGGGTCAGGGGGGCCAAGCTTTCTTT.

The chain combines TRBV12-3 or TRBV12-4 with TRBJ1-2; TRBD1 is a possible D gene (5 bases). The CDR3 sequence is 13 residues long. Trimming shortened V by 3 bases and J by 6 bases, and 11 bases separated the two germline ends. The CDR3 protein is CASSFRGFDGYTF. In nucleotides, the CDR3 is TGTGCCAGCAGTTTCCGGGGGTTCGATGGCTACACCTTC.

The chain couples TRBV28 to TRBJ2-1, with 10 bases fitting TRBD1. The germline V gene encodes CDR1 MDHEN and CDR2 SYDVKM. V gave up 7 bases and J gave up 9 bases; unmatched junction bases: 12. CDR3 length: 15 residues. DNA for the CDR3: TGTGCCAGCAACCCACCCGGGACAGGGGTCCCTGAGCAGTTCTTC. Amino acids: CASNPPGTGVPEQFF.

The chain recombines TRBV18 with TRBJ1-1; D is ambiguous. CDR1 and CDR2 from the germline V gene are KGHSH and LQKENI. CDR3 length: 12 amino acids. Trimming removed 3 bases at V and 7 bases at J, with 9 bases between. The CDR3 region has the DNA TGTGCCAGCTCACCCCGGGGAAATGAAGCTTTCTTT. As protein: CASSPRGNEAFF.

The J gene is TRBJ2-5, the V gene TRBV7-2; 10 bases match TRBD2. From germline, CDR1 is SGHTA and CDR2 FQGNSA. The CDR3 has 17 residues. Losses at the gene ends were 4 bases for V and 5 bases for J; bases not matched to a gene: 13. The CDR3 region has the DNA TGTGCCAGCAGCTACTCCCCCCTAGCGGGGGCCGGGGAGACCCAGTACTTC. Its protein is CASSYSPLAGAGETQYF.

The sample holds a few counts of this clone. The chain has TRBV27 and TRBJ2-5; TRBD1 aligns across 10 bases. J gave up 4 bases and V 2 bases, and 7 bases lay outside the gene matches. CDR1 MNHEY and CDR2 SMNVEV come from the germline V gene (reference sequence). The CDR3 loop spans 16 amino acids. The CDR3 region is CASSLGTGVNGETQYF. The CDR3 DNA is TGTGCCAGCAGTTTAGGGACAGGGGTAAATGGAGAGACCCAGTACTTC.

The chain uses TRBV30 and TRBJ1-2, with 9 bases aligning to TRBD1. The ends lost 8 bases at V and 8 bases at J; junction bases unmatched: 9. The CDR3 has 12 residues. Germline V CDR1 and CDR2: GTSNPN, SVGIG (reference sequence). The CDR3 here is CAGYRGLGGYTF. DNA for the CDR3: TGTGCCGGCTACAGGGGGCTTGGGGGCTACACCTTC.

This clone was recorded a few times. The genes are TRBV3-1 (or the pseudogene TRBV3-2) and TRBJ1-6, with 7 bases lining up with TRBD1. The trim removed 0 bases at V and 8 bases at J, leaving 10 bases unmatched. From germline, CDR1 is LGHDT and CDR2 YNNKEL (reference sequence). The CDR3 has 17 amino acids. The CDR3 sequence: CASSQEGDRVWYSPLHF. CDR3 nucleotides: TGTGCCAGCAGCCAAGAAGGTGACAGGGTTTGGTATTCACCCCTCCACTTT.

The chain employs TRBV12-3 or TRBV12-4 and TRBJ2-1; D is possibly TRBD2 (5 bases). This CDR3 is 13 amino acids long. The V end was cut by 3 bases, the J end by 6 bases, with 9 bases between. The CDR3 here is CASSFWLANEQFF. The CDR3 DNA reads as TGTGCCAGCAGTTTTTGGCTAGCCAATGAGCAGTTCTTC.

This clone was seen only once. This chain uses TRBV6-5 with TRBJ2-7, with TRBD1 matching 9 bases. Germline-derived CDR1 and CDR2 are MNHEY and SVGAGI. V dropped 6 bases and J dropped 2; count of bases not matched to a gene: 8. This CDR3 is built from 15 residues. The CDR3 here is CASRPAGQGTYEQYF. As DNA, the CDR3 is TGTGCCAGCAGGCCTGCGGGACAGGGAACCTACGAGCAGTACTTC.

CDR3 protein: CASSQNTWAAYGYTF. The CDR3, as DNA: TGTGCCAGCAGCCAGAATACTTGGGCAGCTTATGGCTACACCTTC. The chain links TRBV3-1 (or the pseudogene TRBV3-2) to TRBJ1-2; D is ambiguous. There are 15 residues in the CDR3. V was trimmed by 3 bases and J by 5 bases, leaving 16 bases between them. Germline values: CDR1 LGHDT, CDR2 YNNKEL (reference sequence).

This rearrangement joins TRBV7-2 to TRBJ2-7; D is ambiguous. V was trimmed by 1 base and J by 5 bases, leaving 3 bases between them. The CDR3 loop spans 11 amino acids. CDR1 and CDR2 from the germline V gene are SGHTA and FQGNSA. The CDR3 here is CASSLGDEQYF. The CDR3 region has the DNA TGTGCCAGCAGCTTAGGCGACGAGCAGTACTTC.

The V call is TRBV10-1, the J call TRBJ1-5; TRBD1 agrees at 8 bases. V dropped 5 bases and J dropped 3; count of bases not matched to a gene: 6. This CDR3 has 15 amino acids. Germline V gene data show CDR1 as WNHNN and CDR2 as SYGVQD (reference sequence). CDR3 sequence: CASSSGDRNNQPQHF. DNA for the CDR3: TGCGCCAGCAGTAGCGGGGACAGGAACAATCAGCCCCAGCATTTT.

This chain uses TRBV2 with TRBJ1-2; D is unclear. The CDR3 spans 13 residues. V was clipped by 6 bases and J by 3 bases, with 11 bases between them. CDR1 is SNHLY, CDR2 FYNNEI, per germline. As DNA, the CDR3 is TGTGCCAGCAGCCTCCAGGTGTACTATGGCTACACCTTC. This encodes CASSLQVYYGYTF.

The chain employs TRBV27 and TRBJ2-3; possibly TRBD2 for D (6 bases). CDR3 size: 13 residues. CDR1 MNHEY and CDR2 SMNVEV come from the germline V gene (reference sequence). Trimming took 6 bases from V and 2 from J, leaving 9 bases between them. CDR3 region: CASRARDTDTQYF. The CDR3 bases are TGTGCCAGCAGGGCGCGGGACACAGATACGCAGTATTTT.

The V and J genes are TRBV4-3 and TRBJ1-2; tentatively, D is TRBD1 (5 bases). V lost 0 bases, J lost 5 bases, and 19 bases lay in between. Germline CDR1 and CDR2: LGHNA and YSLEER. The length of the CDR3 is 17 residues. For the CDR3, the DNA is TGCGCCAGCAGCCAAGATTTGGCCGTCGGAAGGGGTTATGGCTACACCTTC. Its translation is CASSQDLAVGRGYGYTF.

The chain's CDR3 is CASSSGTGGRGYTF. The CDR3 DNA is TGTGCCAGCAGCTCCGGGACAGGGGGCCGTGGCTACACCTTC. The gene calls are TRBV7-2 and TRBJ1-2; 12 positions agree with TRBD1. This CDR3 region has 14 residues. CDR1 SGHTA and CDR2 FQGNSA come from the germline V gene. V shed 4 bases, J shed 7 bases, and the junction held 4 bases outside the gene matches.

This clone was seen only once. The chain employs TRBV12-3 or TRBV12-4 and TRBJ1-2; D gene unclear. Trimming stripped 6 bases from V and 4 bases from J, with 9 bases between. CDR3 length: 12 amino acids. The CDR3 DNA sequence: TGTGCCAGCAGGCGATACTCCTATGGCTACACCTTC. This sequence encodes CASRRYSYGYTF.

V gene TRBV24-1 combines with J gene TRBJ2-1; 7 bases fit TRBD2. V dropped 4 bases and J dropped 4; count of bases not matched to a gene: 9. This CDR3 has 16 residues. CDR1 is KGHDR and CDR2 is SFDVKD in the germline V gene. CDR3: CATSDARGGLYNEQFF. The CDR3 DNA reads TGTGCCACCAGTGACGCCCGCGGGGGTCTTTACAATGAGCAGTTCTTC.

V and J are TRBV12-5 and TRBJ2-3, with 8 bases identical to TRBD1. With V trimmed by 6 bases and J by 6 bases, 11 bases remained unmatched. Germline CDR1 LGHNT, CDR2 FRNRAP. The CDR3 covers 15 residues. CDR3 DNA sequence: TGTGCTAGTGGCTTTACAGGGGGTCCGGCGGATACGCAGTATTTT. Amino acid sequence: CASGFTGGPADTQYF.

This clone came up a few times. V gene TRBV6-5 combines with J gene TRBJ1-1; D may be TRBD1 (6 bases). This CDR3 contains 11 residues. CDR1 MNHEY and CDR2 SVGAGI come from the germline V gene. V was clipped by 8 bases and J by 7 bases, with 11 bases between them. CDR3 sequence (DNA): TGTGCCAGCTCCGGGACAATTGAAGCTTTCTTT. It encodes CASSGTIEAFF.